These T cell receptor beta chains were read from a single sample in a study of T cell repertoires in cytomegalovirus infection. TCRdb re-analysed the reads in MiXCR, keeping a single row per CDR3 protein. The repertoire consists of fewer than 550,000 distinct CDR3 sequences, with approximately 30% occurring once and the leading ten covering roughly 13%. Sequenced input: PBMCs. The receptors shown here come from a human donor in good health (CMV status not recorded). Some clones in this sample may be carry-over from other donors' samples. The CDR3 runs from the conserved cysteine through the conserved F or W. D genes are given only for firm matches. Only some rows state a clone size, as once, few, many or a class for expanded clones.

TRBJ1-2	TRBV7-9	-	-	TGTGCCAGCAGCACAGTCTGGAACTATGGCTACACCTTC	CASSTVWNYGYTF
TRBJ2-1	TRBV9	once	-	TGTGCCAGCAGCGCTTCCTGGGGGTACAATGAGCAGTTCTTC	CASSASWGYNEQFF
TRBJ1-2	TRBV7-2	few	-	TGTGCCAGCAGCTTAGCGATAGGAACGGACTATGGCTACACCTTC	CASSLAIGTDYGYTF
TRBJ2-1	TRBV29-1	-	-	TGCAGCGTTAATGAATTGCTCGGGGAATTCTACAATGAGCAGTTCTTC	CSVNELLGEFYNEQFF
TRBJ2-3	TRBV7-9	few	-	TGTGCCAGCAGCAACCGGGACCTTCGCACAGATACGCAGTATTTT	CASSNRDLRTDTQYF
TRBJ1-2	TRBV6-6	few	-	TGTGCCGCCCGTCCGGGAGGATGGGGCTACACCTTC	CAARPGGWGYTF
TRBJ1-6	TRBV20-1	-	-	TGCAGTGCTAGTTCACAGGGTAGCTCCTATAATTCACCCCTCCACTTT	CSASSQGSSYNSPLHF
TRBJ1-1	TRBV27	once	-	TGTGCCAGCAGTTTACGAGGGCTGAACACTGAATCTTGCTTT	CASSLRGLNTESCF
TRBJ1-6	TRBV14	few	-	TGTGCCAGCAGCCAGTCGTGGGGTGGAAATTCACCCCTCCACTTT	CASSQSWGGNSPLHF
TRBJ1-4	TRBV20-1	few	-	TGCAGTGCTAGCCGACAGGAAGGTGAAAAACTGTTTTTT	CSASRQEGEKLFF
TRBJ1-2	TRBV29-1	-	-	TGCAGCGTTGTGGGATCAGCTACTAACTATGGCTACACCTTC	CSVVGSATNYGYTF
TRBJ1-5	TRBV6-1	-	TRBD1	TGTGCCAGCAGACCTGACAGGGGCAATCAGCCCCAGCATTTT	CASRPDRGNQPQHF